Below are 27 T cell receptor beta chains sequenced from a single sample in a study of OX40 agonist ivuxolimab in advanced cancers. Method: immunoSEQ multiplex PCR; TCRdb's copy keeps in-frame clones and lacks some. This table has 60,000 to 70,000 clones, approximately 86% appearing once. This specimen was CD4+ or CD8+ T cells sorted from blood, taken in a trial of the OX40 agonist ivuxolimab. The receptors shown here come from an adult with an advanced solid tumor such as melanoma, head and neck, liver or kidney cancer.

This chain connects TRBV9 to TRBJ2-1; 7 bases line up with TRBD2. The CDR3 spans 15 residues. The germline V gene has CDR1 SGDLS and CDR2 YYNGEE. The trim removed 3 bases at V and 8 bases at J, leaving 11 bases unmatched. The CDR3: CASSEPASGTDEQFF. The CDR3 region has the DNA TGTGCCAGCAGCGAACCGGCTAGCGGTACAGATGAGCAGTTCTTC.

The chain recombines TRBV5-6 with TRBJ2-1; 12 nucleotides agree with TRBD2. The V segment lost 2 bases and the J segment 8 bases; nucleotides outside the gene matches: 8. Germline CDR1 reads SGHDT; CDR2 reads YYEEEE. The length of the CDR3 is 16 residues. The DNA for the CDR3 is TGTGCCAGCAGCTTTCGACTAGCGGGAGCTAGGGATGAGCAGTTCTTC. Translation gives CASSFRLAGARDEQFF.

CDR3 DNA: TGTGCCAGCAGTTTAGACCAGCGCTCTGGAAACACCATATATTTT. Translating it yields CASSLDQRSGNTIYF. The V and J genes are TRBV28 and TRBJ1-3; no definite D call. V dropped 2 bases and J dropped 0 bases, with 8 bases sitting between them. The CDR3 sequence is 15 residues long. From germline, CDR1 is MDHEN and CDR2 SYDVKM.

J is TRBJ2-5 and V is TRBV14, with D possibly called TRBD1 or TRBD2 (5 bases each). The germline V and J ends were trimmed by 3 bases and 7 bases, with 12 bases remaining between them. The CDR3 runs 13 residues. The V gene's germline CDR1 is SGHDN and CDR2 FVKESK. The CDR3 sequence: CASSQGDVGTQYF. The DNA of the CDR3 is TGTGCCAGCAGCCAGGGGGATGTGGGGACCCAGTACTTC.

The rearrangement uses TRBV23-1 and TRBJ1-5; D is unclear. TRBV23-1 falls under the ORF class, with uncertain function. Between the trimmed V and J ends, which lost 6 bases and 7 bases, there was a span of 16 bases. This CDR3 is 14 amino acids long. The CDR3, as DNA: TGCGCCAGCAGGGCTTGGAGGGTAGGCCAGCCCCAGCATTTT. Protein sequence: CASRAWRVGQPQHF.

This clone has just a few counts. The chain couples TRBV6-6 to TRBJ2-1; 9 bases are shared with TRBD1. Germline loops: CDR1 MNHNY, CDR2 SVGAGI (reference sequence). The CDR3 is made up of 15 amino acids. Losses at the gene ends were 2 bases for V and 8 bases for J; bases not matched to a gene: 7. The CDR3 loop reads CASSYRGQGRDEQFF. CDR3 sequence (DNA): TGTGCCAGCAGTTACCGCGGACAGGGGAGGGATGAGCAGTTCTTC.

The CDR3 protein is CASSETSVGSHEQFF. The CDR3 region has the DNA TGTGCCAGCAGTGAGACTAGCGTAGGTAGTCATGAGCAGTTCTTC. This chain connects TRBV6-4 to TRBJ2-1, with TRBD2 matching 8 bases. Germline CDR1 reads MRHNA; CDR2 reads SNTAGT. CDR3 length: 15 amino acids. J lost 8 bases, V lost 3 bases, and 9 bases had no gene match.

The chain links TRBV2 to TRBJ1-1; D is undetermined. V was trimmed by 7 bases and J by 3 bases, leaving 12 bases between them. The CDR3 sequence is 13 residues long. CDR1 and CDR2 (germline): SNHLY, FYNNEI. CDR3 bases: TGTGCCAGCACGTCGGAGGCTTACACTGAAGCTTTCTTT. Translating it yields CASTSEAYTEAFF.

The chain combines TRBV11-2 with TRBJ1-5; D is possibly TRBD1 (5 bases). V lost 5 bases, J lost 9 bases, and 17 bases lay in between. Germline V CDR1 and CDR2: SGHAT, FQNNGV. The CDR3 has 14 amino acids. CDR3 region: CASSPMAGRGPQHF. CDR3 sequence (DNA): TGTGCCAGCAGCCCAATGGCGGGGCGAGGGCCCCAGCATTTT.

The chain employs TRBV30 and TRBJ1-3; a possible D gene is TRBD1 (5 bases). The length of the CDR3 is 16 residues. The germline V gene has CDR1 GTSNPN and CDR2 SVGIG (reference sequence). V gave up 3 bases and J gave up 4 bases, with 19 bases separating them. CDR3: CAWRVAGSRLGNTIYF. DNA of the CDR3: TGTGCCTGGAGGGTCGCAGGGAGTCGGTTGGGAAACACCATATATTTT. The variable domain in full, with the rest retrieved from reference TRBV30 and TRBJ1-3, is SQTIHQWPATLVQPVGSPLSLECTVEGTSNPNLYWYRQAAGRGLQLLFYSVGIGQISSEVPQNLSASRPQDRQFILSSKKLLLSDSGFYLCAWRVAGSRLGNTIYFGEGSWLTVV.

The V gene is TRBV7-2, the J gene TRBJ2-5, with D unclear. Judging by the DNA end, TRBJ2-7 fits better; the J call may be wrong. This CDR3 has 13 amino acids. Germline CDR1 and CDR2: SGHTA and FQGNSA. Here the CDR3 reads CASSLGTTYEQYF. The DNA for the CDR3 is TGTGCCAGCAGCTTAGGGACCACCTACGAGCAGTACTTC.

CDR3 nucleotides: TGCGCCAGCAGCCAAGACCAGCAGCTGAACACTGAAGCTTTCTTT. Encoded protein: CASSQDQQLNTEAFF. The gene calls are TRBV4-3 and TRBJ1-1; D call uncertain. CDR3 length: 15 amino acids. Germline loops: CDR1 LGHNA, CDR2 YSLEER. The V end was cut by 0 bases, the J end by 0 bases, with 8 bases between.

The chain has TRBV7-7 and TRBJ2-7; TRBD2 matches 9 bases. Germline V gives CDR1 SSHAT, CDR2 FNYEAQ (reference sequence). After removal of 3 bases from V and 3 bases from J, the junction contained 9 bases not matched to a gene. The CDR3 covers 16 residues. In nucleotides, the CDR3 is TGTGCCAGCAGCTTTTTTCGACTAGCGGTTTTCTACGAGCAGTACTTC. Translated: CASSFFRLAVFYEQYF.

The V and J genes are TRBV28 and TRBJ1-2; maybe TRBD1 (5 bases). From germline, CDR1 is MDHEN and CDR2 SYDVKM. This CDR3 has 13 amino acids. Trimming took off 8 bases at V and 2 bases at J, with 12 bases between the two ends. The CDR3: CASSLRDNYGYTF. DNA of the CDR3: TGTGCCAGCTCTCTACGGGACAACTATGGCTACACCTTC.

V gene TRBV15 combines with J gene TRBJ2-1, with unresolved D. The germline CDR1 and CDR2 sequences are LNHNV and YYDKDF (reference sequence). This CDR3 spans 12 amino acids. V lost 3 bases and J 9 bases, leaving 9 bases between the germline ends. The CDR3 region is CATSRGLTEQFF. The DNA of the CDR3 is TGTGCCACCAGCAGGGGTTTGACTGAGCAGTTCTTC.

This clone appeared once. The V call is TRBV12-5, the J call TRBJ2-2, with TRBD1 as a possible D gene (6 bases). The CDR3 is 14 amino acids. CDR1 is LGHNT and CDR2 is FRNRAP in the germline V gene. V lost 6 bases, J lost 7 bases, and 15 bases lay in between. This CDR3 reads CASGLTGFVGELFF. The CDR3 nucleotides read TGTGCTAGTGGATTAACAGGGTTCGTCGGGGAGCTGTTTTTT. The whole variable domain, filled in from reference TRBV12-5 and TRBJ2-2, reads DARVTQTPRHKVTEMGQEVTMRCQPILGHNTVFWYRQTMMQGLELLAYFRNRAPLDDSGMPKDRFSAEMPDATLATLKIQPSEPRDSAVYFCASGLTGFVGELFFGEGSRLTVL.

J is TRBJ1-5 and V is TRBV28; a possible D gene is TRBD1 (5 bases). Trimming removed 6 bases at V and 6 bases at J, with 18 bases between. The germline gives CDR1 MDHEN, CDR2 SYDVKM. The CDR3 contains 15 residues. The CDR3 sequence is CASSPGGGDGQPQHF. The CDR3 DNA reads as TGTGCCAGCAGCCCTGGGGGAGGGGACGGTCAGCCCCAGCATTTT.

The CDR3 is CASSLARLAPHEQYF. The CDR3 bases are TGTGCCAGCAGCTTAGCTAGATTAGCCCCCCACGAGCAGTACTTC. The gene calls are TRBV7-8 and TRBJ2-5; no definite D call. The DNA end favors TRBJ2-7, so the J call may be wrong. The CDR3 is 15 residues long. Germline CDR1 SGHVS, CDR2 FQNEAQ.

There are a few counts of this clone. This sequence joins TRBV2 and TRBJ1-5, with 11 bases fitting TRBD1. With 4 bases clipped from V and 2 bases from J, the junction kept 4 bases outside the gene matches. CDR1 and CDR2 (germline): SNHLY, FYNNEI. The CDR3 sequence is 16 residues long. In nucleotides, the CDR3 is TGTGCCAGCAGTGCTGGGACAGGGGGAGGCAATCAGCCCCAGCATTTT. It translates to CASSAGTGGGNQPQHF.

The chain employs TRBV14 and TRBJ2-1, with 9 bases matching TRBD2. Germline CDR1 and CDR2: SGHDN and FVKESK. CDR3 size: 16 residues. J lost 8 bases, V lost 3 bases, and 11 bases had no gene match. The CDR3: CASSQLISGSWDEQFF. For the CDR3, the DNA is TGTGCCAGCAGCCAGTTGATTAGCGGGAGTTGGGATGAGCAGTTCTTC. Full variable domain (missing parts from reference TRBV14 and TRBJ2-1): EAGVTQFPSHSVIEKGQTVTLRCDPISGHDNLYWYRRVMGKEIKFLLHFVKESKQDESGMPNNRFLAERTGGTYSTLKVQPAELEDSGVYFCASSQLISGSWDEQFFGPGTRLTVL.

The chain combines TRBV6-6 with TRBJ2-5; 10 positions agree with TRBD2. The CDR3 extends over 14 amino acids. Germline V gene lookup returns CDR1 MNHNY and CDR2 SVGAGI (reference sequence). Unmatched junction bases numbered 3, after V lost 6 bases and J lost 2 bases. CDR3 bases: TGTGCCAGCAGGTCTAGCGGGGGACAAGAGACCCAGTACTTC. Translating gives CASRSSGGQETQYF.

This chain links TRBV18 with TRBJ2-1, with 15 bases lining up with TRBD2. Germline CDR1 reads KGHSH; CDR2 reads LQKENI. After removal of 1 base from V and 9 bases from J, the junction contained 4 bases not matched to a gene. The CDR3 is made up of 16 amino acids. CDR3 sequence reads: CASSPRTSGGAGEQFF. The CDR3 nucleotides read TGTGCCAGCTCACCACGGACTAGCGGGGGGGCTGGTGAGCAGTTCTTC.

This clone was recorded only once. V gene TRBV27 combines with J gene TRBJ2-5, with 7 bases identical to TRBD2. J gave up 9 bases and V 6 bases, and 4 bases lay outside the gene matches. Germline assignment: CDR1 MNHEY and CDR2 SMNVEV (reference sequence). CDR3 length: 11 amino acids. The CDR3 DNA reads TGTGCCAGCAGCTCGGGGGGTCCCCAGTACTTC. Protein: CASSSGGPQYF.

The chain couples TRBV7-2 to TRBJ2-1, with D unresolved. The ends were cut back, 1 base at V and 6 bases at J, with 10 bases in the middle. The CDR3 sequence is 14 residues long. Looked up from germline, CDR1 is SGHTA and CDR2 is FQGNSA. The CDR3, as DNA: TGTGCCAGCAGCTTAGGTGGACCCAGCAATGAGCAGTTCTTC. It codes for CASSLGGPSNEQFF.

This chain links TRBV30 with TRBJ2-1; 12 bases are shared with TRBD2. J was trimmed by 3 bases and V by 2 bases; bases with no gene match: 5. This CDR3 spans 16 amino acids. Germline CDR1 and CDR2: GTSNPN and SVGIG (reference sequence). The CDR3 nucleotides are TGTGCCTGGAGTCTCGGACTAGCGGGATTCTACAATGAGCAGTTCTTC. Translating gives CAWSLGLAGFYNEQFF.

This chain uses TRBV5-1 with TRBJ2-5; D gene uncertain. The CDR3 length is 13 residues. Trimming removed 4 bases from V and 7 bases from J, with 14 bases in between. CDR1 is SGHRS, CDR2 YFSETQ, per germline. CDR3 sequence (DNA): TGCGCCAGCAGCCTCGACCAAATGGGGACCCAGTACTTC. Translating it yields CASSLDQMGTQYF.

V gene TRBV7-9 combines with J gene TRBJ2-7; maybe TRBD1 (5 bases). CDR1 and CDR2 from the germline V gene are SEHNR and FQNEAQ (reference sequence). The CDR3 spans 12 residues. Trimming removed 3 bases at V and 6 bases at J, with 9 bases between. The CDR3 loop reads CASSFDSFEQYF. As DNA, the CDR3 is TGTGCCAGCAGCTTCGACAGTTTCGAGCAGTACTTC.